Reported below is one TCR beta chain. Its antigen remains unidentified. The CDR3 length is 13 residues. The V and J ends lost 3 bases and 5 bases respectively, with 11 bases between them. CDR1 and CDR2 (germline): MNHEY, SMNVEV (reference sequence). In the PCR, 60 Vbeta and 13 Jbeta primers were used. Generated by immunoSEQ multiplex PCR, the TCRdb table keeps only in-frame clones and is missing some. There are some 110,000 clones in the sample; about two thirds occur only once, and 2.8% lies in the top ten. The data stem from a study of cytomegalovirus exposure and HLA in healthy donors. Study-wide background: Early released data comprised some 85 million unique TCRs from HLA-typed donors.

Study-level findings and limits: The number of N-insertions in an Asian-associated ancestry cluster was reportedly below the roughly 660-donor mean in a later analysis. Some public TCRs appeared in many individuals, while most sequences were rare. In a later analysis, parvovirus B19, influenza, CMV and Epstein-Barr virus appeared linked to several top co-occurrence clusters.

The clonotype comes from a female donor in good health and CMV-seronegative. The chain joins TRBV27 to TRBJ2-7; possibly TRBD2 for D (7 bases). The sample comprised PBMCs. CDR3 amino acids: CASSFRGAHEQYF. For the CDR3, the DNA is TGTGCCAGCAGTTTTCGGGGGGCCCACGAGCAGTACTTC.